The entry below gives a single TCR beta chain sequence along with its context. TCRdb's table, derived via immunoSEQ multiplex PCR, lists solely in-frame clones and lacks some. The table lists 60,000 or so clones, more than 70% of them singletons, with about 2.4% in the top ten. These data belong to a study of OX40 agonist ivuxolimab in advanced cancers. Sample: CD4+ or CD8+ T cells sorted from blood, taken in a trial of the OX40 agonist ivuxolimab. The sequence derives from an adult with an advanced solid tumor such as melanoma, head and neck, liver or kidney cancer.

The CDR3 reads CASSQGEGAASSYNSPLHF. For the CDR3, the DNA is TGTGCCAGCAGCCAAGGAGAGGGGGCAGCCAGCTCCTATAATTCACCCCTCCACTTT. The rearrangement uses TRBV14 and TRBJ1-6; 7 bases map to TRBD1. The CDR3 runs to 19 residues. J gave up 0 bases and V 1 base, and 9 bases lay outside the gene matches. Germline V gene data show CDR1 as SGHDN and CDR2 as FVKESK. Drawing the rest from reference TRBV14 and TRBJ1-6, the complete variable domain is EAGVTQFPSHSVIEKGQTVTLRCDPISGHDNLYWYRRVMGKEIKFLLHFVKESKQDESGMPNNRFLAERTGGTYSTLKVQPAELEDSGVYFCASSQGEGAASSYNSPLHFGNGTRLTVT.